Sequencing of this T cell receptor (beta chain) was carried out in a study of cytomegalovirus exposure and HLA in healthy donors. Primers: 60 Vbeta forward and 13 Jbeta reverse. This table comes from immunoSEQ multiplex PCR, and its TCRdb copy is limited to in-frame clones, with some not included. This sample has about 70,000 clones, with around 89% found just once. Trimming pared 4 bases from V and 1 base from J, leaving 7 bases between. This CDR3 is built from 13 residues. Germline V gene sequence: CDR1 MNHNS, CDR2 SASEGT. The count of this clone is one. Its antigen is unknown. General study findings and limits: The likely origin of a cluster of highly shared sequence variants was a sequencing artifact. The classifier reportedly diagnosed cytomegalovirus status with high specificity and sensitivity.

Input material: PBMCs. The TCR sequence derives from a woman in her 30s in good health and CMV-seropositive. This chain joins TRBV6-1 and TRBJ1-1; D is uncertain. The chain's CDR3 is CASSALANTEAFF. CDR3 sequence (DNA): TGTGCCAGCAGTGCGTTGGCGAACACTGAAGCTTTCTTT.